This T cell receptor (beta chain) stems from a study of cytomegalovirus exposure and HLA in healthy donors. Study-wide context: Counted in an early data release were about 86 million unique TCRs from HLA-typed donors.

The PCR was carried out with 60 Vbeta primers and 13 Jbeta primers. Clones were sequenced by immunoSEQ multiplex PCR, and TCRdb holds only the in-frame ones, with some missing. The sample records approximately 220,000 clones, over 75% being singletons. The CDR3 has 14 amino acids. With 4 bases removed from V and 0 bases from J, the gap between germline ends came to 9 bases. CDR1 GTSNPN and CDR2 SVGIG come from the germline V gene (reference sequence). Note on this clone: As yet, its antigen is unknown.

Study-wide results and caveats: There were 150 to 200 TCR beta chains listed as cytomegalovirus-associated. At a 0.05 false discovery rate, a later analysis found around 15,000 TCR beta sequences to be associated with HLA alleles.

This sequence originates from a girl aged 2 to 10 in good health and CMV-seronegative. The chain carries TRBV30 and TRBJ1-4; D gene ambiguous. The specimen sequenced was PBMCs. CDR3 nucleotide sequence: TGTGCCTGGAAGCTCCAGGCAACTAATGAAAAACTGTTTTTT. Its translation is CAWKLQATNEKLFF. Supplemented by reference TRBV30 and TRBJ1-4, the full variable domain reads SQTIHQWPATLVQPVGSPLSLECTVEGTSNPNLYWYRQAAGRGLQLLFYSVGIGQISSEVPQNLSASRPQDRQFILSSKKLLLSDSGFYLCAWKLQATNEKLFFGSGTQLSVL.